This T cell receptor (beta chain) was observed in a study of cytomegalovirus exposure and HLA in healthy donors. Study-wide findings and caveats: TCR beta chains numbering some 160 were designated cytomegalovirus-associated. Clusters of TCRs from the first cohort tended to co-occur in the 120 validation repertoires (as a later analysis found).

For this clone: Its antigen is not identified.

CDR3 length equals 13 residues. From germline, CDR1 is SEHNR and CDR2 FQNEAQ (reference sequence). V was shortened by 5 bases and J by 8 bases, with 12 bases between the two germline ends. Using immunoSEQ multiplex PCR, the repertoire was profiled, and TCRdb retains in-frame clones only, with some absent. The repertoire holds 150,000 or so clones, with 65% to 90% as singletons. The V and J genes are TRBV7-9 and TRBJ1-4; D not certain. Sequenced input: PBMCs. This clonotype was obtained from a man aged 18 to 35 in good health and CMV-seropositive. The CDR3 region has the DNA TGTGCCAGCAGCCCAGGCATGGGCGAAAAACTGTTTTTT. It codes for CASSPGMGEKLFF. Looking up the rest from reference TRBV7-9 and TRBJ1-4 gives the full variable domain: DTGVSQNPRHKITKRGQNVTFRCDPISEHNRLYWYRQTLGQGPEFLTYFQNEAQLEKSRLLSDRFSAERPKGSFSTLEIQRTEQGDSAMYLCASSPGMGEKLFFGSGTQLSVL.